The entry below gives a single TCR beta chain sequence along with its context. The source of the sample is a study of cytomegalovirus exposure and HLA in healthy donors. The primer mix had 60 Vbeta and 13 Jbeta primers. Sequencing was performed with immunoSEQ multiplex PCR; in TCRdb, only in-frame clones are kept and a portion is missing. Of about 120,000 clones listed, 65% to 85% were seen once; the top ten hold approximately 0.22%. The V gene end was trimmed by 3 bases and the J gene end by 5 bases; junction bases not matched to a gene: 6. CDR3 size: 14 residues. CDR1 is SQVTM and CDR2 is ANQGSEA in the germline V gene.

This sequence originates from a man in his fifties in good health and CMV-seronegative. The V and J genes are TRBV29-1 and TRBJ1-4; 7 bases are a match to TRBD1. Sequencing was performed on PBMCs. CDR3 coding DNA: TGCAGCGTTGATCCCACAGGGGCAAATGAAAAACTGTTTTTT. This codes for CSVDPTGANEKLFF.